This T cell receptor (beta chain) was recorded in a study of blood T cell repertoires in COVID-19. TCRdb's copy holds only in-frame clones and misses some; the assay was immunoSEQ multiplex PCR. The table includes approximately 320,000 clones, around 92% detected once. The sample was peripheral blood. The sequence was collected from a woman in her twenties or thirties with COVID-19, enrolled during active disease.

The CDR3 here is CASSSWTSGVQETQYF. DNA for the CDR3: TGTGCCAGCAGCTCGTGGACTAGCGGGGTCCAAGAGACCCAGTACTTC. V usage is TRBV11-1 and J usage is TRBJ2-5, with 12 bases fitting TRBD2. The V gene's germline CDR1 is SGHAT and CDR2 FQDESV (reference sequence). CDR3 size: 16 residues. V lost 4 bases to trimming and J lost 1 base; unmatched junction nucleotides: 4. Drawing the rest from reference TRBV11-1 and TRBJ2-5, the complete variable domain is EAEVAQSPRYKITEKSQAVAFWCDPISGHATLYWYRQILGQGPELLVQFQDESVVDDSQLPKDRFSAERLKGVDSTLKIQPAELGDSAMYLCASSSWTSGVQETQYFGPGTRLLVL.